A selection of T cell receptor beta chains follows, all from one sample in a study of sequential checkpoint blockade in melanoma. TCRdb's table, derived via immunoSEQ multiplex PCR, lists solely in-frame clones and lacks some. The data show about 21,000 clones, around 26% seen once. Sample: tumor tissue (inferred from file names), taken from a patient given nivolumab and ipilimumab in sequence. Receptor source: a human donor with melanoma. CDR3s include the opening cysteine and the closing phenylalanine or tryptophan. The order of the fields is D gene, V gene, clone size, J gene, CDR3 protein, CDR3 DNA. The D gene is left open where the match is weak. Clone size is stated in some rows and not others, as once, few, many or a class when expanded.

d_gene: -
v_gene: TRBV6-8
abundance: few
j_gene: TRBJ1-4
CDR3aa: CAISPGLGEKLFF
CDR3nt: TGTGCCATCAGTCCCGGTCTCGGAGAAAAACTGTTTTTT

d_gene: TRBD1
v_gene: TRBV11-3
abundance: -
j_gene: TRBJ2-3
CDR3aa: CASSLRDRDTDTQYF
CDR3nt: TGTGCCAGCAGCTTGAGGGACAGGGACACAGATACGCAGTATTTT

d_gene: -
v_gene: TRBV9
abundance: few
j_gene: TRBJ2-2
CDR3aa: CASSVGTSNTGELFF
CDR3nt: TGTGCCAGCAGCGTAGGGACTTCGAACACCGGGGAGCTGTTTTTT

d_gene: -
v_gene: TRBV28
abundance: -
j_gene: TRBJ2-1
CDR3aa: CASSSTGLLNEQFF
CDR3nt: TGTGCCAGCAGTTCCACGGGACTCTTAAATGAGCAGTTCTTC

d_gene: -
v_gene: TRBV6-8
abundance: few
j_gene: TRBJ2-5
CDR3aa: CASGSSSRETQYF
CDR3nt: TGTGCCAGCGGTAGTTCTTCCCGAGAGACCCAGTACTTC

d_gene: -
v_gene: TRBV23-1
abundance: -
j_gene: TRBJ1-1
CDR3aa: CASSGLGAGQAFF
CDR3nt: TGCGCCAGCTCCGGGCTGGGGGCAGGGCAGGCTTTCTTT

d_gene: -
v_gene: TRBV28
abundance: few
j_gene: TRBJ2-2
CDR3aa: CSTGSGATGELFF
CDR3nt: TGTTCGACAGGATCGGGGGCCACCGGGGAGCTGTTTTTT

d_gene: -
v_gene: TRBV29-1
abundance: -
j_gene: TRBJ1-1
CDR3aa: CSVAGALTEAFF
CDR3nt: TGCAGCGTTGCCGGGGCCCTCACTGAAGCTTTCTTT

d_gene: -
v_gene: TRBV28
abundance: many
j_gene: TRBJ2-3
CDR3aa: CASRETVTDTQYF
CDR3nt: TGTGCCAGCAGAGAGACAGTCACAGATACGCAGTATTTT

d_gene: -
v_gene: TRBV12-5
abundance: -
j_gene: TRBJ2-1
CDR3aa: CASGLVSGKFNEQFF
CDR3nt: TGTGCTAGTGGTTTGGTTAGCGGAAAGTTCAATGAGCAGTTCTTC

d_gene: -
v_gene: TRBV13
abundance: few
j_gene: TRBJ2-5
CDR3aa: CASSLGLGLTSWETQYF
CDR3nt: TGTGCCAGCAGCTTAGGCCTAGGGTTGACTAGTTGGGAGACCCAGTACTTC

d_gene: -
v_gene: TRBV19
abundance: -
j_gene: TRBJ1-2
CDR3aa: CASTPGRQNYGYTF
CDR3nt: TGTGCCAGTACCCCAGGGAGGCAAAACTATGGCTACACCTTC

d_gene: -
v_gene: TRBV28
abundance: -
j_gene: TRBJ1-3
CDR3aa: CASSPQSPSGNTIYF
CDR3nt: TGTGCCAGCAGTCCCCAGAGTCCCTCTGGAAACACCATATATTTT

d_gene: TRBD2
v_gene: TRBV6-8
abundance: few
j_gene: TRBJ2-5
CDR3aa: CANFRDYEETQYF
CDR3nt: TGTGCCAACTTCCGGGACTATGAAGAGACCCAGTACTTC

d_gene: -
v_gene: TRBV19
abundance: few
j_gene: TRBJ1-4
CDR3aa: CASNRPGELFF
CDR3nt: TGTGCCAGTAACCGACCGGGAGAACTGTTTTTT

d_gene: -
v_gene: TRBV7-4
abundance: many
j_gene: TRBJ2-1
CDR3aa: CASSYTSYNEQFF
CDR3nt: TGTGCCAGCAGCTACACCTCCTACAATGAGCAGTTCTTC

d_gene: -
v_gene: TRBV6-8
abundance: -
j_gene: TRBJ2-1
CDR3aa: CASTPGQGGDEQFF
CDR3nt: TGTGCCAGCACCCCCGGACAGGGAGGGGATGAGCAGTTCTTC